This is a list of T cell receptor beta chains from one sample in a study of vaccination and CD4 T cells after COVID-19. MiXCR, run by TCRdb on the PCR reads, gives a single entry per CDR3 protein. The sample contains fewer than 16,000 distinct CDR3 sequences, about 53% of which appear only once. For these TCRs, the target antigens are not known. Input material: CD4+ T cells from blood, cultured in vitro. The receptors shown here come from a human donor who had recovered from COVID-19. Both conserved end residues are part of each CDR3. The order of the fields is D gene, clone size, J gene, V gene, CDR3 DNA, CDR3 protein. D genes are given only for firm matches. Size tells how often a clone was seen (once, few, many) or the class of an expanded clone, and some rows leave it out.

TRBD1,-,TRBJ2-1,TRBV28,TGTGCCAGCAGGCCCGGGGGGACAGGGGTCAATGAGCAGTTCTTC,CASRPGGTGVNEQFF
-,-,TRBJ2-5,TRBV2,TGTGCCAGCAGGCGGGGAGGGCAGGGGGCGCAAGAGACCCAGTACTTC,CASRRGGQGAQETQYF
TRBD2,few,TRBJ2-5,TRBV19,TGTGCCAGTAGTAGACGACTAGCGGAAGAGACCCAGTACTTC,CASSRRLAEETQYF
-,-,TRBJ2-5,TRBV2,TGTGCCAGCAGTGAAGAGAAGAGGGAGACCCAGTACTTC,CASSEEKRETQYF
-,few,TRBJ2-5,TRBV7-2,TGTGCCAGCAGCTTAACGAATTTGGGTCGGCTAGGGGGAGAGACCCAGTACTTC,CASSLTNLGRLGGETQYF
TRBD2,few,TRBJ2-1,TRBV5-1,TGCGCCAGCAGCTGGGAGACTAGCGGCATTGAGCAGTTCTTC,CASSWETSGIEQFF
-,once,TRBJ1-2,TRBV28,TGTGCCAGCAGTTCCTCGGCTGCTAACTATGGCTACACCTTC,CASSSSAANYGYTF
-,large,TRBJ1-2,TRBV27,TGTGCCAGCAGTTTCCGGGGGGCAGGTGGCTACACCTTC,CASSFRGAGGYTF
-,-,TRBJ1-6,TRBV12-5,TGTGCTAGTGGTTTACGTGGTCGGCTGTCACATTCACCCCTCCACTTT,CASGLRGRLSHSPLHF
TRBD1,-,TRBJ1-1,TRBV6-1,TGTGCCAGCAGGAGGGGACAGGGGCCGAACACTGAAGCTTTCTTT,CASRRGQGPNTEAFF
TRBD1,-,TRBJ1-2,TRBV6-1,TGTGCCAGCAGTCCCGGGACAGGCGATGGCTACACCTTC,CASSPGTGDGYTF
TRBD2,-,TRBJ2-7,TRBV7-3,TGTGCCAGCAGCTGGAGCGGGGGCCCCTACGAGCAGTACTTC,CASSWSGGPYEQYF
-,-,TRBJ2-5,TRBV6-5,TGTGCCAGCAGTTCCACGGTAGAGCGACAAGAGACCCAGTACTTC,CASSSTVERQETQYF
-,-,TRBJ1-2,TRBV6-5,TGTGCCAGCAGTTCCACCCTGGCCGACTTATCTGGCTACACCTTC,CASSSTLADLSGYTF
-,-,TRBJ2-2,TRBV29-1,TGCAGCGTTGCGCCCCAAGGGCTCGGGGGCACCGGGGAGCTGTTTTTT,CSVAPQGLGGTGELFF
-,few,TRBJ2-3,TRBV6-2/TRBV6-3,TGTGCCAGCAGTACGACTGCGGATACGCAGTATTTT,CASSTTADTQYF
-,large,TRBJ2-2,TRBV6-5,TGTGCCAGCAGTTTTAGGGGAGGGGGCACCGGGGAGCTGTTTTTT,CASSFRGGGTGELFF
TRBD2,-,TRBJ2-5,TRBV6-1,TGTGCCAGCAGCCCCGGGCTAGCGGGGAACCAAGAGACCCAGTACTTC,CASSPGLAGNQETQYF
-,few,TRBJ2-1,TRBV7-9,TGTGCCAGCAGCAGCCATAGCGTCTACAATGAGCAGTTCTTC,CASSSHSVYNEQFF
TRBD1,once,TRBJ2-7,TRBV6-2/TRBV6-3,TGTGCCAGCGATAGGACAGGGACCTACGAGCAGTACTTC,CASDRTGTYEQYF
-,medium-sized,TRBJ2-7,TRBV6-5,TGTGCCAGCAGTTACTCTTCCGGAGGGACCTACGAGCAGTACTTC,CASSYSSGGTYEQYF
TRBD2,few,TRBJ2-5,TRBV6-1,TGTGCCAGCAGTCCGCGGGGGTTTCAAGAGACCCAGTACTTC,CASSPRGFQETQYF
TRBD2,-,TRBJ2-1,TRBV14,TGTGCCAGCAGCCAAGAACCACTAGCGGCGTATGAGCAGTTCTTC,CASSQEPLAAYEQFF
TRBD1,-,TRBJ1-1,TRBV6-2/TRBV6-3,TGTGCCAGCAGTACACCGACAGGGGGCAACCCCAGGGACGAAGCTTTCTTT,CASSTPTGGNPRDEAFF
-,few,TRBJ1-1,TRBV7-2,TGTGCCAGCAGCTTTGTGTCCGCGGCGGGACCTGAAGCTTTCTTT,CASSFVSAAGPEAFF
-,few,TRBJ1-5,TRBV20-1,TGCAGTGCCCCGACGGGCTGGAATCAGCCCCAGCATTTT,CSAPTGWNQPQHF
-,once,TRBJ2-5,TRBV7-9,TGTGCCAGCAGCCAAATCGCGGGACCACCAGAGACCCAGTACTTC,CASSQIAGPPETQYF
-,-,TRBJ1-6,TRBV28,TGTGCCAGCAGCTCACCCGGGACGGACAATTCACCCCTCCACTTT,CASSSPGTDNSPLHF
TRBD1,-,TRBJ1-2,TRBV18,TGTGCCAGCTCACCACCGGACAGGGCTAACTATGGCTACACCTTC,CASSPPDRANYGYTF
TRBD1,-,TRBJ2-3,TRBV6-1,TGTGCCAGCAGTGCCCTCAGGGGGAAATCAGATACGCAGTATTTT,CASSALRGKSDTQYF
-,-,TRBJ2-7,TRBV28,TGTGCCAGCAGTTTTGGACAGGACGGGAGCTCCTACGAGCAGTACTTC,CASSFGQDGSSYEQYF
-,-,TRBJ1-5,TRBV6-5,TGTGCCAGCAGTTATAGCGGGGCAGCTTTTCAGCCCCAGCATTTT,CASSYSGAAFQPQHF
-,-,TRBJ1-1,TRBV6-5,TGTGCCAGCAGTTACTCCGAGAACACTGAAGCTTTCTTT,CASSYSENTEAFF
-,-,TRBJ2-7,TRBV27,TGTGCCAGCAGTTCCGGGACACCCTACGAGCAGTACTTC,CASSSGTPYEQYF
TRBD1,-,TRBJ1-5,TRBV28,TGTGCCAGCAGTTCGCTGACAGGGGGCGTCAATCAGCCCCAGCATTTT,CASSSLTGGVNQPQHF
-,-,TRBJ2-5,TRBV7-2,TGTGCCAGCATCGACCCGGGGCAGGGTACAAGGAAGACCCAGTACTTC,CASIDPGQGTRKTQYF
TRBD1,few,TRBJ1-1,TRBV27,TGTGCCAGCAGTAAGCAGACAGGGGGCGGCACTGAAGCTTTCTTT,CASSKQTGGGTEAFF
-,few,TRBJ1-1,TRBV27,TGTGCCAGCAGTCCCCACCGCCGACAGGCTACCACTGAAGCTTTCTTT,CASSPHRRQATTEAFF
-,few,TRBJ1-5,TRBV28,TGTGCCAGCAGTTTACGGTGGGGAGACTATAGCAATCAGCCCCAGCATTTT,CASSLRWGDYSNQPQHF
-,-,TRBJ2-3,TRBV21-1,TGTGCCAGCAGCAACGGAGATACGCAGTATTTT,CASSNGDTQYF
-,few,TRBJ1-2,TRBV20-1,TGCAGTGCCGGGCGGGGGGCCCTCTATGGCTACACCTTC,CSAGRGALYGYTF
-,-,TRBJ1-1,TRBV7-2,TGTGCCAGCAGCCCCTCCTGGGGGGACACTGAAGCTTTCTTT,CASSPSWGDTEAFF
-,-,TRBJ1-1,TRBV4-1,TGCGCCAGCAGCCAAGAGCCGTTTCGAGCTTTCTTT,CASSQEPFRAFF
TRBD2,-,TRBJ2-1,TRBV6-5,TGTGCCAGCAGTTCACTAGCGGGAGGTGTCTACAATGAGCAGTTCTTC,CASSSLAGGVYNEQFF
TRBD1,-,TRBJ1-2,TRBV12-5,TGTGCTAGTGGTTTGGTACTCGGTCGCACAGGGGGGTCGTCCAACTATGGCTACACCTTC,CASGLVLGRTGGSSNYGYTF
TRBD1,medium-sized,TRBJ2-2,TRBV20-1,TGCAGTGCTAGAAAACAAACAGGGGGCGCCGGGGAGCTGTTTTTT,CSARKQTGGAGELFF
TRBD1,-,TRBJ1-2,TRBV2,TGTGCCAGCAGGGTTGCAGGGGGTAACTATGGCTACACCTTC,CASRVAGGNYGYTF
-,few,TRBJ2-5,TRBV5-1,TGCGCCAGCAGCCCGGGGGGCTTTGGGGAGACCCAGTACTTC,CASSPGGFGETQYF
-,-,TRBJ2-1,TRBV6-2/TRBV6-3,TGTGCCAGCAGTTACTCAGCCGGGGGCGTGATTGGCGAGCAGTTCTTC,CASSYSAGGVIGEQFF
-,-,TRBJ2-4,TRBV5-8,TGTGCCAGCAGCGGCGGGGACAGCCGCTTAAACATTCAGTACTTC,CASSGGDSRLNIQYF
-,-,TRBJ1-2,TRBV12-3/TRBV12-4,TGTGCCAGCAGTTTCGACAGCACTAACTATGGCTACACCTTC,CASSFDSTNYGYTF